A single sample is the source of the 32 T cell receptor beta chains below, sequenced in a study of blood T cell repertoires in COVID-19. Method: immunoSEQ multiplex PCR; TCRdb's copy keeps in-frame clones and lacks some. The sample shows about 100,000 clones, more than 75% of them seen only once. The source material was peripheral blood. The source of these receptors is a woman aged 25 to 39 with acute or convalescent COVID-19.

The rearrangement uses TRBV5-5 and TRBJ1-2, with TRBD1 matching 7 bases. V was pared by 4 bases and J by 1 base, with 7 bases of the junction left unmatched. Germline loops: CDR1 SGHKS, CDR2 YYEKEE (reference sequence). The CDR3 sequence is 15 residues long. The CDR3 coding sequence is TGTGCCAGCAGCCCCTGGACAGGCGTTAACTATGGCTACACCTTC. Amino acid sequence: CASSPWTGVNYGYTF.

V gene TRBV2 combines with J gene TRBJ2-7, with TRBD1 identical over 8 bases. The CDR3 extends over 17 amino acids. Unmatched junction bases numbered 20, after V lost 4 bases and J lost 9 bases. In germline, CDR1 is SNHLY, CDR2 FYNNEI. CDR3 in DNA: TGTGCCAGCAGTGCCTTTCCCGGACAGGGCACCTTTCTTGGGCAGTACTTC. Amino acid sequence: CASSAFPGQGTFLGQYF.

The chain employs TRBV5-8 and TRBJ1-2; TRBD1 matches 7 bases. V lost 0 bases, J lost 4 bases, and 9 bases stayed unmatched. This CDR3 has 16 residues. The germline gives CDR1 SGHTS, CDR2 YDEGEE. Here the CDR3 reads CASSLAIGQASYGYTF. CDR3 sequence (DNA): TGTGCCAGCAGCTTGGCTATCGGACAGGCCTCCTATGGCTACACCTTC.

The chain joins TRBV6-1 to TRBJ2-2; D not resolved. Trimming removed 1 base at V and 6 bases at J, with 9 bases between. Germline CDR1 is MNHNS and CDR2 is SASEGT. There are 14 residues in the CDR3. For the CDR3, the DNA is TGTGCCAGCAGTGAAGGGTCAGTCTCCGGGGAGCTGTTTTTT. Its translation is CASSEGSVSGELFF.

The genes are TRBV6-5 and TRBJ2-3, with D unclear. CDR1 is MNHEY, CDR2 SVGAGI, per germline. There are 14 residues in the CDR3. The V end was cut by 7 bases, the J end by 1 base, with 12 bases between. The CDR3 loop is CASKIALGTDTQYF. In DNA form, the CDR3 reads TGTGCCAGCAAAATAGCTTTGGGCACAGATACGCAGTATTTT.

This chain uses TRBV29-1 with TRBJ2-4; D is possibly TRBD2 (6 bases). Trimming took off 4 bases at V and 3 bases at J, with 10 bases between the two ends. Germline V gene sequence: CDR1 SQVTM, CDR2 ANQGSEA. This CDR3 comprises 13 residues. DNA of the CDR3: TGCAGCGTTGTGCGGGGTGACAAAAACATTCAGTACTTC. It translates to CSVVRGDKNIQYF.

The chain's CDR3 is CASSPTGPGGELFF. In nucleotides, the CDR3 is TGTGCCAGCTCGCCTACAGGGCCCGGCGGGGAGCTGTTTTTT. The chain recombines TRBV18 with TRBJ2-2; D is perhaps TRBD1 (6 bases). This CDR3 is 14 amino acids long. Germline V lookup: CDR1 KGHSH, CDR2 LQKENI. V was shortened by 6 bases and J by 7 bases, with 15 bases between the two germline ends.

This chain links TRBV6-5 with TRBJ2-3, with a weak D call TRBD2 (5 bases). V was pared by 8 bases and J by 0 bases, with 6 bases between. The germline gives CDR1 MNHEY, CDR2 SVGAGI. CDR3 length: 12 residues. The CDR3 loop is CASGRSTDTQYF. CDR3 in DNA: TGTGCCAGCGGGAGAAGCACAGATACGCAGTATTTT.

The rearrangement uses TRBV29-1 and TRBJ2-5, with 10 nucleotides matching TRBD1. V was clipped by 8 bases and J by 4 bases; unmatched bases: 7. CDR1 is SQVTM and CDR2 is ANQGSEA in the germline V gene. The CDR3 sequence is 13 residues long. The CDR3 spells CSIRDRGAETQYF. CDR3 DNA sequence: TGCAGCATACGGGACAGGGGTGCAGAGACCCAGTACTTC.

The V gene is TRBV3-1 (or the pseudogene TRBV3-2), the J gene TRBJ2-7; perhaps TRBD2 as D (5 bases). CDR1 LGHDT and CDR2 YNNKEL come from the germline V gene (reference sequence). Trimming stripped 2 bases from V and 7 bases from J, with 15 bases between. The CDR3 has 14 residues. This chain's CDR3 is CASSQFSAAGEQYF. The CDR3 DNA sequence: TGTGCCAGCAGCCAATTCTCAGCGGCTGGGGAGCAGTACTTC.

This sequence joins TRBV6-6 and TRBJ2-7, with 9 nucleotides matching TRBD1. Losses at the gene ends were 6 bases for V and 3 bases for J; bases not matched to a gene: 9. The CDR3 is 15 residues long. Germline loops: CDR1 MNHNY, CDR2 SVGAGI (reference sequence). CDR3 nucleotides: TGTGCCAGCAGCCTCGGACAGGGGTTTTTCTACGAGCAGTACTTC. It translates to CASSLGQGFFYEQYF.

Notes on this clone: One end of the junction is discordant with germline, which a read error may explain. The CDR3 bases are TGTGCCAGCAGCTTGGTATGGCAGGGGGGAGATGCGCAGTATTTT. This codes for CASSLVWQGGDAQYF. This chain joins TRBV7-9 and TRBJ2-3; tentatively, D is TRBD1 (7 bases). The CDR3 is 15 residues long. Germline V lookup: CDR1 SEHNR, CDR2 FQNEAQ (reference sequence).

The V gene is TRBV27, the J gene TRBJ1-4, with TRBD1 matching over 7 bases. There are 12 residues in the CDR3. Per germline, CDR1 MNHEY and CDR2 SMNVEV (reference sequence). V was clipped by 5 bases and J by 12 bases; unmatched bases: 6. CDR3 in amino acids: CASSINGQELFF. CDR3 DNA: TGTGCCAGCAGTATAAATGGACAGGAACTGTTTTTT.

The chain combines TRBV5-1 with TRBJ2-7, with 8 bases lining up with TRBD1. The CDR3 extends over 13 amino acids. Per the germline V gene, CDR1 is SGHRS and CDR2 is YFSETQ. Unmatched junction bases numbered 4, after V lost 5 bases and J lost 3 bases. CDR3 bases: TGCGCCAGCAGGGGGACAGGAAGCTACGAGCAGTACTTC. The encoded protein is CASRGTGSYEQYF.

Written as DNA, the CDR3 is TGTGCCAGCAGCTTAGGCGGCAACTCCTACGAGCAGTACTTC. Amino acids: CASSLGGNSYEQYF. The J gene is TRBJ2-7, the V gene TRBV11-2; D remains unclear. Per germline, CDR1 SGHAT and CDR2 FQNNGV. The CDR3 consists of 14 residues. With 1 base removed from V and 0 bases from J, the gap between germline ends came to 7 bases.

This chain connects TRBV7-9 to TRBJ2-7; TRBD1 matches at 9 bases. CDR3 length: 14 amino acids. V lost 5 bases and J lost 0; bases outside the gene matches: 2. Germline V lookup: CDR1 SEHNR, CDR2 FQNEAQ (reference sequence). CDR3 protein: CASSLDRGSYEQYF. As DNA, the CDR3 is TGTGCCAGCAGCCTGGACAGGGGCTCCTACGAGCAGTACTTC.

The CDR3 sequence: CASSLGSLGNTEAFF. The DNA for the CDR3 is TGTGCCAGCAGCTTAGGGAGTTTAGGGAACACTGAAGCTTTCTTT. The chain couples TRBV7-9 to TRBJ1-1; D gene ambiguous. V was cut by 1 base and J by 1 base, with 10 bases left in between. The CDR3 totals 15 residues. Germline loops: CDR1 SEHNR, CDR2 FQNEAQ (reference sequence).

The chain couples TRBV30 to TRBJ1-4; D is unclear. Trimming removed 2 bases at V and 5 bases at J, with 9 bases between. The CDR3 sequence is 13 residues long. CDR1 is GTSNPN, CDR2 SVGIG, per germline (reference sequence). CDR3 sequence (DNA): TGTGCCTGGAGTTCAACTCTGAATGAAAAACTGTTTTTT. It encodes CAWSSTLNEKLFF.

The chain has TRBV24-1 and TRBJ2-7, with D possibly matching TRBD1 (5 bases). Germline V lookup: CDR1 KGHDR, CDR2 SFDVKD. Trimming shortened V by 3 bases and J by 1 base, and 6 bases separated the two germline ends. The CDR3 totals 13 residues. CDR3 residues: CATSDPGSYEQYF. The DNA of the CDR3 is TGTGCCACCAGTGATCCAGGGTCCTACGAGCAGTACTTC.

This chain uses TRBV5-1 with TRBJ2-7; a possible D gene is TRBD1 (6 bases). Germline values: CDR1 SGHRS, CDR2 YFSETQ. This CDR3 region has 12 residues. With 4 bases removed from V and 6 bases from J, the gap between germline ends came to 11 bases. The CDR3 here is CASSETGSEQYF. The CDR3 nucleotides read TGCGCCAGCAGCGAAACAGGGTCCGAGCAGTACTTC.

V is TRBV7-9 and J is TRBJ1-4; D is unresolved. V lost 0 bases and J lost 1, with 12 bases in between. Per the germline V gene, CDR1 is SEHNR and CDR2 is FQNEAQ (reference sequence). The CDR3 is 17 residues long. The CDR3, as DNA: TGTGCCAGCAGCTTAGCGGCCTTCACGGGAACTAATGAAAAACTGTTTTTT. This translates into CASSLAAFTGTNEKLFF.

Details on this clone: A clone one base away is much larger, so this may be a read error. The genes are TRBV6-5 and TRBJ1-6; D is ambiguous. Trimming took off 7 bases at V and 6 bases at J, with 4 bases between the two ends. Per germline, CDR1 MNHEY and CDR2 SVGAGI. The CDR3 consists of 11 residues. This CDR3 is CASTLNSPLHF. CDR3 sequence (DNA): TGTGCCAGCACCCTTAATTCACCCCTCCACTTT.

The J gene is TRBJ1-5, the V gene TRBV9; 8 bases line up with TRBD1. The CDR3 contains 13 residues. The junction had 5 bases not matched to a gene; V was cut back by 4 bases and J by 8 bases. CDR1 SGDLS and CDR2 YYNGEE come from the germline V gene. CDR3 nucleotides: TGTGCCAGCAGCACGACAGGGGATGAGCCCCAGCATTTT. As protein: CASSTTGDEPQHF.

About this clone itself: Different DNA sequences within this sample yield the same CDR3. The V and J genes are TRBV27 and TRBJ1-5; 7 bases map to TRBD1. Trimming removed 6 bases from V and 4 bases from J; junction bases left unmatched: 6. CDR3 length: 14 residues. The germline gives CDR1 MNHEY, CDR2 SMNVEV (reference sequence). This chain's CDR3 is CASSPDRVNQPQHF. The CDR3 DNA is TGTGCCAGCAGCCCCGACAGGGTAAATCAGCCCCAGCATTTT.

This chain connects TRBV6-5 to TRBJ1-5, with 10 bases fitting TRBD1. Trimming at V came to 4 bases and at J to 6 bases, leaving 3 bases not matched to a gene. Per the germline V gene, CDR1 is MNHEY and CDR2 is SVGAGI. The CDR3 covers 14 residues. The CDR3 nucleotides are TGTGCCAGCAGTTTGACAGGGGGCGGTCAGCCCCAGCATTTT. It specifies CASSLTGGGQPQHF.

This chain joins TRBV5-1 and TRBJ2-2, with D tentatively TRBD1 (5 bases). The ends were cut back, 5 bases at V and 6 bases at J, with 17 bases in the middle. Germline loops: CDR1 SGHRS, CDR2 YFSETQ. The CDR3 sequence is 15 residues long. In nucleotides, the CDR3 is TGCGCCAGCAGGGATGGGGCTCGCACTTCCGGGGAGCTGTTTTTT. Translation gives CASRDGARTSGELFF.

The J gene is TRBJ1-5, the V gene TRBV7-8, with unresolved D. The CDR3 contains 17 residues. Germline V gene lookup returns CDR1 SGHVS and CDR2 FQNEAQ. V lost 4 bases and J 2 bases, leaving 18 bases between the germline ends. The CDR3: CASSSSGVSTGNQPQHF. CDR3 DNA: TGTGCCAGCAGCTCATCCGGGGTGTCCACGGGCAATCAGCCCCAGCATTTT. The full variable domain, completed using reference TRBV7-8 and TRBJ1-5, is GAGVSQSPRYKVAKRGQDVALRCDPISGHVSLFWYQQALGQGPEFLTYFQNEAQLDKSGLPSDRFFAERPEGSVSTLKIQRTQQEDSAVYLCASSSSGVSTGNQPQHFGDGTRLSIL.

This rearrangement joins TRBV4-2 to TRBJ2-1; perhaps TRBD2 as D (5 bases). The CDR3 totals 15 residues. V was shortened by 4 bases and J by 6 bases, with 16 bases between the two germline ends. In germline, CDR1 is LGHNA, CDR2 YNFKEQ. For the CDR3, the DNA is TGTGCCAGCAGCCGAAACCCCGGACTTACCAATGAGCAGTTCTTC. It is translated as CASSRNPGLTNEQFF.

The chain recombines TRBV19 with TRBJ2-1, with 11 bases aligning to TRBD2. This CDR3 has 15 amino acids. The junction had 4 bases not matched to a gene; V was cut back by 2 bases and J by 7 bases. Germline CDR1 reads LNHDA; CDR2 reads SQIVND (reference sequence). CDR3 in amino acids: CASSILAGGSNEQFF. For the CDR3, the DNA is TGTGCCAGTAGTATACTAGCGGGGGGCAGTAATGAGCAGTTCTTC.

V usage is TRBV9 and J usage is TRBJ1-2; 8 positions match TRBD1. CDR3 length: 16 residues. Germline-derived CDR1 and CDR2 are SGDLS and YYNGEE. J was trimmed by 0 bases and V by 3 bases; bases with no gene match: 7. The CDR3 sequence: CASSAIGTGANYGYTF. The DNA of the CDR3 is TGTGCCAGCAGCGCGATTGGGACAGGAGCTAACTATGGCTACACCTTC.

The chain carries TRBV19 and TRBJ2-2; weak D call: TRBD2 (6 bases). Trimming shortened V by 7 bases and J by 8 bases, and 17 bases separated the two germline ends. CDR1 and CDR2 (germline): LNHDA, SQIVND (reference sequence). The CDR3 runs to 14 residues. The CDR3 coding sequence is TGTGCCAGTATATCCGGTAGCGGTGGTGGGGAGCTGTTTTTT. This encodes CASISGSGGGELFF.

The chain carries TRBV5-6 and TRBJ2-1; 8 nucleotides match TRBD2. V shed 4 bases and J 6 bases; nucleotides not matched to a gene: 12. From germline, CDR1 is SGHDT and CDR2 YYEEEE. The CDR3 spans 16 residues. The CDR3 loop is CASSPGLARGINEQFF. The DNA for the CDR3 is TGTGCCAGCAGCCCTGGACTAGCCCGGGGCATCAATGAGCAGTTCTTC.